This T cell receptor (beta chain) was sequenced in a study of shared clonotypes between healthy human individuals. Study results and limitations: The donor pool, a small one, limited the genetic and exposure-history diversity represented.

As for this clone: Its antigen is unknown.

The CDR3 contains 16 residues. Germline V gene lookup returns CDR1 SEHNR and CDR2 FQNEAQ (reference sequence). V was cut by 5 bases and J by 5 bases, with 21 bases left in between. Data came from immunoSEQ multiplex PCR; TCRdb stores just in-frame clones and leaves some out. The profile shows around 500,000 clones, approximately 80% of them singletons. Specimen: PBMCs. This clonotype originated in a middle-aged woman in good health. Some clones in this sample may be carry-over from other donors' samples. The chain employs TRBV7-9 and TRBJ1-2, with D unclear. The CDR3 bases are TGTGCCAGCAGCCCCTCGGTGGGAGGGTTCGGATATGGCTACACCTTC. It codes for CASSPSVGGFGYGYTF.